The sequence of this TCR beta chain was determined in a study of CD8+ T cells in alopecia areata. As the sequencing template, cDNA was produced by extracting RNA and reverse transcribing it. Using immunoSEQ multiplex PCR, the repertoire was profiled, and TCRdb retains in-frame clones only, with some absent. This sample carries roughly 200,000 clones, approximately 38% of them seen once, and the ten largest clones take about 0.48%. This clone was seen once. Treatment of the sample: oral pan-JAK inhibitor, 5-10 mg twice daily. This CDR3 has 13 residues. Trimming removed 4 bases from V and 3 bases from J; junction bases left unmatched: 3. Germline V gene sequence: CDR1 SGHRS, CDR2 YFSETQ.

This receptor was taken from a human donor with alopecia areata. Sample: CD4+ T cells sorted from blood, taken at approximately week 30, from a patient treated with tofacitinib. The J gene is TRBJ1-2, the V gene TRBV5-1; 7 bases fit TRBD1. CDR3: CASSQTGDYGYTF. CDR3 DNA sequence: TGCGCCAGCAGCCAAACAGGGGACTATGGCTACACCTTC.